This entry describes one TCR beta chain. This sample is drawn from a study of blood T cell repertoires in COVID-19. The V and J ends lost 3 bases and 0 bases, in that order; junction bases with no gene match: 5. Germline V gives CDR1 SNHLY, CDR2 FYNNEI. This CDR3 contains 17 residues. Per the authors' pipeline: Amplification with reference gene primers provided the estimates of nucleated cell counts. Sequencing used immunoSEQ multiplex PCR; TCRdb keeps in-frame clones, though not all of them. V and J calls and clone size follow that table, whereas D and trimming were derived from the DNA. The sample lists more than 100,000 clones, around 87% occurring once.

The rearrangement joins TRBV2 to TRBJ2-3, with 11 bases fitting TRBD2. This receptor was taken from a man aged 50-59 years with active COVID-19. Specimen: peripheral blood. CDR3 sequence: CASSDLRLAGSTDTQYF. The DNA for the CDR3 is TGTGCCAGCAGTGACCTTAGACTAGCGGGGAGCACAGATACGCAGTATTTT.